This TCR beta chain was sequenced for a study of control samples from healthy donors and cancer patients. CDR1 is KGHDR, CDR2 SFDVKD, per germline. Deletions cut 5 bases from V and 0 bases from J, with 9 bases between. This CDR3 contains 15 residues. The method was immunoSEQ multiplex PCR; TCRdb's version includes in-frame clones alone and lacks a portion of them. The data show about 82,000 clones, roughly 90% seen once. The rearrangement uses TRBV24-1 and TRBJ2-2; unclear D gene. Source material: blood. The source of this sequence is a man over 45 in good health. The CDR3 bases are TGTGCCACCAGTGGCGAGAACCCGAACACCGGGGAGCTGTTTTTT. Residues: CATSGENPNTGELFF.